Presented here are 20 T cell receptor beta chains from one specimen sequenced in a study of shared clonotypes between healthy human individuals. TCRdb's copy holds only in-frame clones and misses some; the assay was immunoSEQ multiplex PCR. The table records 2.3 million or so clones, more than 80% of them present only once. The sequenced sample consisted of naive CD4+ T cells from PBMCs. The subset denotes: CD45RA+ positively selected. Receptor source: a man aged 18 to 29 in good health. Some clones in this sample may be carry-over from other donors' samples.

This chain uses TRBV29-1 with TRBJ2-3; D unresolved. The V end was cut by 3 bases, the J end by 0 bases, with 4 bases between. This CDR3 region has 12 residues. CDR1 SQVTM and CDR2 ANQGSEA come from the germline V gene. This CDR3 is CSVEGSTDTQYF. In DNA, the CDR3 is TGCAGCGTTGAGGGCAGCACAGATACGCAGTATTTT.

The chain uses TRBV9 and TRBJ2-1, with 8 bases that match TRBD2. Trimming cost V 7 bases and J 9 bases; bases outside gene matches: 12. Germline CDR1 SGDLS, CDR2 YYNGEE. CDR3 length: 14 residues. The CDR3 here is CASQRESRAGEQFF. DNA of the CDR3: TGTGCCAGCCAGCGGGAGAGCCGGGCCGGTGAGCAGTTCTTC.

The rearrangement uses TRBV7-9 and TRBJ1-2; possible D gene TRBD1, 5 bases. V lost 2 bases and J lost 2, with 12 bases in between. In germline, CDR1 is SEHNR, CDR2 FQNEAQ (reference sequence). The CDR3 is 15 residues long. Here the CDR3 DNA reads TGTGCCAGCAGCTTACGGGGGGAGACGAACTATGGCTACACCTTC. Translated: CASSLRGETNYGYTF.

CDR3 sequence reads: CASGTSGSGKETQYF. CDR3 DNA sequence: TGTGCCAGCGGCACTAGCGGGAGTGGGAAAGAGACCCAGTACTTC. The chain joins TRBV5-4 to TRBJ2-5; 11 bases line up with TRBD2. This CDR3 contains 15 residues. The V gene's germline CDR1 is SGHNT and CDR2 YYREEE (reference sequence). V lost 7 bases, J lost 3 bases, and 8 bases stayed unmatched.

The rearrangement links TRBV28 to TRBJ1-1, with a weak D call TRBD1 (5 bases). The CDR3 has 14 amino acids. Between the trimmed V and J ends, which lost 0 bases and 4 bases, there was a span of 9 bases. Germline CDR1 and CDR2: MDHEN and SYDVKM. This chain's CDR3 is CASSLWVGPTEAFF. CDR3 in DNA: TGTGCCAGCAGTTTATGGGTGGGACCCACTGAAGCTTTCTTT.

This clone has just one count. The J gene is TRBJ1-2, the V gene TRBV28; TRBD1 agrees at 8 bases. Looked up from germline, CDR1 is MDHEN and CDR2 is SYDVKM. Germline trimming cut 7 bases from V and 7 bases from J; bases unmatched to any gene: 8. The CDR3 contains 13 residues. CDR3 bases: TGTGCCAGCACCATGGACAGGGCGGTTGGCTACACCTTC. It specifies CASTMDRAVGYTF.

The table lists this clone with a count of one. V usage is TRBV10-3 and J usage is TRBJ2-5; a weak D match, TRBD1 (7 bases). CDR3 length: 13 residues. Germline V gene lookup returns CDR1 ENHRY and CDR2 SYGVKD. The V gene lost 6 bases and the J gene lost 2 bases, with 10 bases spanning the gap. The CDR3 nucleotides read TGTGCCATCAGCGGGGGACAGCAAGAGACCCAGTACTTC. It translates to CAISGGQQETQYF.

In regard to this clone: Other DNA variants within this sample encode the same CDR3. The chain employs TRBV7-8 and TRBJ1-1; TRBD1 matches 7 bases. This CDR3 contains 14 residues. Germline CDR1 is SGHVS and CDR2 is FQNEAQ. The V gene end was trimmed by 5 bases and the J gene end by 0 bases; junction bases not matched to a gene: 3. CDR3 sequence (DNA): TGTGCCAGCAGCCTCGGACAGGTGAACACTGAAGCTTTCTTT. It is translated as CASSLGQVNTEAFF.

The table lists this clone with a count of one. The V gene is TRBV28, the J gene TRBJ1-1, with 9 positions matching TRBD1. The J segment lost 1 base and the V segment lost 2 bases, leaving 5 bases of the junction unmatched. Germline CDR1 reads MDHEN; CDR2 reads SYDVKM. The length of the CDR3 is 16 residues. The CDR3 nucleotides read TGTGCCAGCAGTTTACTTTTGGGACAGGGGAACACTGAAGCTTTCTTT. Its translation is CASSLLLGQGNTEAFF.

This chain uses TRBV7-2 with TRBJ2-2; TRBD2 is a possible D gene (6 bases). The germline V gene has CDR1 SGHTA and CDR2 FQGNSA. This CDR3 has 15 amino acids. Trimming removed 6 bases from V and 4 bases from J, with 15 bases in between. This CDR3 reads CASRRTTTITGELFF. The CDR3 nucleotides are TGTGCCAGCAGGCGGACTACCACGATCACCGGGGAGCTGTTTTTT.

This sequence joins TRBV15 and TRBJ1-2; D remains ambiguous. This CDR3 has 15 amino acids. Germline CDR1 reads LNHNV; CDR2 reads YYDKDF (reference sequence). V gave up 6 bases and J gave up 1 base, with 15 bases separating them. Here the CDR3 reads CATSRPPTFNYGYTF. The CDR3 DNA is TGTGCCACCAGTCGGCCCCCGACATTTAACTATGGCTACACCTTC.

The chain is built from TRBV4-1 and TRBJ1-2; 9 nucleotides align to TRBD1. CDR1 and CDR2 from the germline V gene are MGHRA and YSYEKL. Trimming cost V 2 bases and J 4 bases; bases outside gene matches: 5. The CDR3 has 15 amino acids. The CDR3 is CASSQPTGGSYGYTF. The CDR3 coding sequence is TGCGCCAGCAGCCAACCGACAGGGGGGAGCTATGGCTACACCTTC.

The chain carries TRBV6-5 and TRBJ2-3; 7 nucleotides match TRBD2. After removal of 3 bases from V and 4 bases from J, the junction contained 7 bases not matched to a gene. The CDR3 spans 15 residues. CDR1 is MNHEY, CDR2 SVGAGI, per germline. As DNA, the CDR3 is TGTGCCAGCAGTTATAGCGGGCGGAGGGCAGATACGCAGTATTTT. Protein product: CASSYSGRRADTQYF.

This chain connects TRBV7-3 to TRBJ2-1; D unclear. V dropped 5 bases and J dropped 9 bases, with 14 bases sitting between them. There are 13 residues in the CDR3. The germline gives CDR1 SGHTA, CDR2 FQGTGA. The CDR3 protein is CASSIRAPSEQFF. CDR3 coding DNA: TGTGCCAGCAGCATCCGGGCCCCGAGTGAGCAGTTCTTC.

CDR3 in amino acids: CASSSLMGLAGLMDEQFF. In DNA form, the CDR3 reads TGTGCCAGCAGTTCCCTAATGGGACTAGCGGGATTGATGGATGAGCAGTTCTTC. This chain connects TRBV28 to TRBJ2-1; 13 nucleotides agree with TRBD2. The ends lost 4 bases at V and 8 bases at J; junction bases unmatched: 14. Germline V gene lookup returns CDR1 MDHEN and CDR2 SYDVKM. The CDR3 spans 18 residues. The whole variable domain, filled in from reference TRBV28 and TRBJ2-1, reads DVKVTQSSRYLVKRTGEKVFLECVQDMDHENMFWYRQDPGLGLRLIYFSYDVKMKEKGDIPEGYSVSREKKERFSLILESASTNQTSMYLCASSSLMGLAGLMDEQFFGPGTRLTVL.

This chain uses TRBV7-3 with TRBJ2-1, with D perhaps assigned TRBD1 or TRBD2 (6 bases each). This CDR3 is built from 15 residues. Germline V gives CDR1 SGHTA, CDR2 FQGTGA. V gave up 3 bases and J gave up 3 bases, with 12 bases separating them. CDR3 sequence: CASSFRGQSYNEQFF. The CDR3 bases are TGTGCCAGCAGCTTTCGGGGGCAAAGCTACAATGAGCAGTTCTTC.

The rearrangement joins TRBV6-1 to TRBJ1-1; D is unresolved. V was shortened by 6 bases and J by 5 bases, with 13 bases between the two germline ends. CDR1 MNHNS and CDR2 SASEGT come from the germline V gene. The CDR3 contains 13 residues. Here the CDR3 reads CASRETLLTEAFF. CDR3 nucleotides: TGTGCCAGCAGAGAGACGCTTTTAACTGAAGCTTTCTTT.

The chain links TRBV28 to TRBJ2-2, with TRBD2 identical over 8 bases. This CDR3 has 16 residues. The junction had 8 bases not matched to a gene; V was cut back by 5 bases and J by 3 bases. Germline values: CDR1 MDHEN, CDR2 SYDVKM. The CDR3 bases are TGTGCCAGCAGTGCTCCCATAGCGGGACACACCGGGGAGCTGTTTTTT. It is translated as CASSAPIAGHTGELFF.

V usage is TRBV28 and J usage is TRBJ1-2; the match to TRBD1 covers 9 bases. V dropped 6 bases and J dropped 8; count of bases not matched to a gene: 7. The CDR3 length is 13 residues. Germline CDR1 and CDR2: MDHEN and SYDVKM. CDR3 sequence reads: CASRDRGYDGYTF. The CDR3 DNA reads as TGTGCCAGCAGGGACAGGGGTTATGACGGCTACACCTTC.

CDR3 in amino acids: CASSNASVSEQFF. CDR3 bases: TGTGCCAGCAGCAATGCTAGCGTTAGTGAGCAGTTCTTC. The chain joins TRBV13 to TRBJ2-1; D might be TRBD2 (6 bases). Germline V gene data show CDR1 as PRHDT and CDR2 as FYEKMQ (reference sequence). CDR3 length equals 13 residues. Trimming pared 5 bases from V and 9 bases from J, leaving 14 bases between.